Only a few counts were recorded for the clone carrying this T cell receptor (beta chain). The antigen remains unidentified. These data are taken from a study of identical twins. General study findings and limits: Where out-of-frame alpha sequences were twin-shared, they showed excess low generation probability.

The germline gives CDR1 LNHNV, CDR2 YYDKDF (reference sequence). This CDR3 is 15 amino acids long. Trimming took 7 bases from V and 4 from J, leaving 19 bases between them. Template switching supplied a universal primer site; unique molecular identifiers were carried on the cDNA. TCRdb re-called the 5' RACE reads through MiXCR, storing one row per CDR3 protein. The table records 700,000 or so distinct CDR3 sequences, under 9% of them present only once. These data also featured in a second study, about yellow fever vaccine responses in identical twins. That work states: Vaccine T cell responses of twins reportedly seemed partly convergent and partly personalized.

V and J are TRBV15 and TRBJ1-2, with a possible D match to TRBD1 (5 bases). The clonotype originates from a woman younger than 35 in good health. Material for sequencing was PBMCs. The CDR3 region has the DNA TGTGCCACCAAGGTTGGAGGGGCGGAAATCTATGGCTACACCTTC. This translates into CATKVGGAEIYGYTF.